One TCR beta chain is described in this entry. Other nucleotide sequences from this sample produce the same CDR3. This record belongs to a study of blood T cell repertoires in COVID-19. Germline values: CDR1 SEHNR, CDR2 FQNEAQ (reference sequence). The CDR3 is 14 amino acids. Trimming removed 4 bases from V and 8 bases from J; junction bases left unmatched: 5. Sequencing was performed with immunoSEQ multiplex PCR; in TCRdb, only in-frame clones are kept and a portion is missing. The sample records around 480,000 clones, approximately 90% being singletons. The sequence came from a woman under 30 who had recovered from COVID-19. J is TRBJ1-4 and V is TRBV7-9, with 9 bases aligning to TRBD1. Source material: PBMCs or T cells enriched from blood (not recorded which). The CDR3, as DNA: TGTGCCAGCAGCTCTCGACAGGGGGAGGAAAAACTGTTTTTT. Protein sequence: CASSSRQGEEKLFF.